Included here is one T cell receptor (delta chain) sequence, with context. The clone's antigen remains unknown. There are no base qualities to consult, and no much larger clone falls within one base. The CDR1 and CDR2 encoded by the germline V gene are GEAIGNYY and EKD. Here V drops 3 bases and J drops 0 bases, and the junction holds 36 bases not matched to any gene. From the cysteine through the phenylalanine, the CDR3 covers 26 amino acids. Only the CDR3 portion is preserved as DNA: 78 bases, with reading frame beginning at the first base. Library preparation employed 5' RACE. Sequencing was performed on an Illumina MiSeq. TCRdb reprocessed the public data with the CATT caller; entries with the same nucleotide sequence were combined afterwards. The table for this sample lists fewer than 2,500 delta-chain clones; under 30% of them were counted only once. In total, the top ten clones hold about 16% of the sample.

This sample was included in a study of delta chain sequences of gamma delta T cells (dated by TCRdb to 2016 to 2017). The sequence derives from a human donor in good health. The sequence joins TRDV2 to TRDJ2; 7 bases in the middle match TRDD3. Input material: either unsorted cells or a sorted T cell fraction (not recorded which). The base sequence is TGTGCCTGTGACGGTGTTTATCGGTACAAAAGAACGTATCCCCTGGGGGTCTCCGCTTTGACAGCACAACTCTTCTTT. Its protein is CACDGVYRYKRTYPLGVSALTAQLFF.